A selection of T cell receptor beta chains follows, all from one sample in a study of T cells after yellow fever vaccination. One entry per CDR3 protein, called by TCRdb with MiXCR from the 5' RACE reads. Of roughly 400,000 distinct CDR3 sequences in the sample, approximately 19% were seen once. The sample here was PBMCs, taken before the yellow fever booster vaccination. Source of these receptors: a man in his late teens or twenties who received the YFV17D yellow fever vaccine. The CDR3 runs from the conserved cysteine through the conserved F or W. The D gene is left open where the match is weak. Only part of the rows carry a size: once, few, many, or a class if the clone is expanded.

clone size,J gene,D gene,V gene,CDR3 DNA,CDR3 protein
NA,TRBJ2-7,TRBD1,TRBV14,TGTGCCAGCAGCATAACAGGGGGCGGACCCTACGAGCAGTACTTC,CASSITGGGPYEQYF
NA,TRBJ2-2,TRBD1,TRBV6-5,TGTGCCAGCAGACTCACGACAGGGGCCGGGGAGCTGTTTTTT,CASRLTTGAGELFF
NA,TRBJ1-1,TRBD1,TRBV6-5,TGTGCCAGCAGACCCAATACGGGACAGGGCGACACTGAAGCTTTCTTT,CASRPNTGQGDTEAFF
NA,TRBJ1-3,NA,TRBV20-1,TGCAGTGCCTGGGGGAGCTCTGGAAACACCATATATTTT,CSAWGSSGNTIYF
NA,TRBJ1-2,NA,TRBV4-3,TGCGCCAGCAGCGACCAGGGTTGGTATGGCTACACCTTC,CASSDQGWYGYTF
NA,TRBJ2-2,TRBD2,TRBV7-8,TGTGCCAGCAGCTTGTTGAGTCTAGCGGTTGCTGCGGGCACCGGGGAGCTGTTTTTT,CASSLLSLAVAAGTGELFF
NA,TRBJ1-1,NA,TRBV2,TGTGCCAGCAGTGATGAGAAAAACACTGAAGCTTTCTTT,CASSDEKNTEAFF
NA,TRBJ2-7,TRBD2,TRBV20-1,TGCAGTGCTAGACCAGGGCTAGCGGTCTACGAGCAGTACTTC,CSARPGLAVYEQYF
few,TRBJ2-7,TRBD1,TRBV6-2/TRBV6-3,TGTGCCAGCAATCCCGACGGGACAGGGAATCTGCAGTACTTC,CASNPDGTGNLQYF
NA,TRBJ2-3,NA,TRBV5-4,TGTGCCAGCAGCTTGAAGGCAGGAAGCACAGATACGCAGTATTTT,CASSLKAGSTDTQYF
few,TRBJ2-1,TRBD2,TRBV7-2,TGTGCCAGCAGCCTAGCGGGGGAGCGAGAGCAGTTCTTC,CASSLAGEREQFF
NA,TRBJ2-1,TRBD1,TRBV7-2,TGTGCCAGCAGCCCGGACAGGCTTTACAATGAGCAGTTCTTC,CASSPDRLYNEQFF
few,TRBJ2-5,NA,TRBV20-1,TGCAGTGCTAGGCGGGGAGTCAAAGAGACCCAGTACTTC,CSARRGVKETQYF
few,TRBJ2-1,TRBD1,TRBV11-2,TGTGCCAGCAGCTTAGTCCGGGGACAGTACAATGAGCAGTTCTTC,CASSLVRGQYNEQFF
NA,TRBJ1-2,NA,TRBV6-1,TGTGCCAGCAGCCGGCAGGAAACTACCTATGGCTACACCTTC,CASSRQETTYGYTF
NA,TRBJ2-5,NA,TRBV20-1,TGCAGTGCTAGGCCGGGGCCCGAGACCCAGTACTTC,CSARPGPETQYF
NA,TRBJ2-2,NA,TRBV24-1,TGTGCCACCAGTCCGGGGCAGAACGGGGAGCTGTTTTTT,CATSPGQNGELFF
many,TRBJ1-6,TRBD1,TRBV7-2,TGTGCCAGCAGCTGGGGACAGGCCGATAATTCACCCCTCCACTTT,CASSWGQADNSPLHF
few,TRBJ1-1,TRBD1,TRBV5-1,TGCGCCAGCATACAGGGGGCGCTCACTGAAGCTTTCTTT,CASIQGALTEAFF
few,TRBJ2-3,NA,TRBV5-1,TGCGCCAGCAGCTTGGCAGCGACAACTAGCACAGATACGCAGTATTTT,CASSLAATTSTDTQYF
few,TRBJ1-1,NA,TRBV4-1,TGCGCCAGCAGCCAAGATGGAGGGGGATGGGTCACTGAAGCTTTCTTT,CASSQDGGGWVTEAFF
few,TRBJ2-1,NA,TRBV20-1,TGCAGTGCTAGAGATCGAATATGGCTCAGCTCCTACAATGAGCAGTTCTTC,CSARDRIWLSSYNEQFF
few,TRBJ1-2,TRBD1,TRBV7-2,TGTGCCAGCAGCCTCTGGACGGGACAGGACCCCTATGGCTACACCTTC,CASSLWTGQDPYGYTF
NA,TRBJ1-1,TRBD1,TRBV20-1,TGCAGTGCTATCCCATGGGACAGACAAGGGACTGAAGCTTTCTTT,CSAIPWDRQGTEAFF
NA,TRBJ1-4,NA,TRBV4-3,TGCGCCAGCAGCCCCCGACGGCTTCTTAATGAAAAACTGTTTTTT,CASSPRRLLNEKLFF
NA,TRBJ2-3,NA,TRBV24-1,TGTGCCACCAGTGATTTGTTCCGCCCCTATACGCAGTATTTT,CATSDLFRPYTQYF
few,TRBJ2-3,NA,TRBV10-3,TGTGCCATCAGTGAGTCGAGCGGCCGCACAGATACGCAGTATTTT,CAISESSGRTDTQYF
NA,TRBJ2-7,TRBD2,TRBV19,TGTGCCAGTAGTGCCCGGACTAGCGGAGACTACGAGCAGTACTTC,CASSARTSGDYEQYF
NA,TRBJ2-1,NA,TRBV12-3/TRBV12-4,TGTGCCAGCAGTTTTAGTTCCAGGGACAATGAGCAGTTCTTC,CASSFSSRDNEQFF
NA,TRBJ2-1,NA,TRBV5-1,TGCGCCAGCAGCTTGGCTCGGCACCCGGGAACCGATGAGCAGTTCTTC,CASSLARHPGTDEQFF
few,TRBJ1-2,NA,TRBV7-9,TGTGCCAGCAGCTTAGTGGCCCTTCAAGAATATGGCTACACCTTC,CASSLVALQEYGYTF
NA,TRBJ2-3,NA,TRBV24-1,TGTGCCACCAGTACGAGGGAATGGCAGTATTTT,CATSTREWQYF
NA,TRBJ1-3,NA,TRBV29-1,TGCAGCACGGACCAGGTCTCTGGAAACACCATATATTTT,CSTDQVSGNTIYF
NA,TRBJ2-5,TRBD2,TRBV7-9,TGTGCCAGCAGCCTCGGGACTAGCGGAGATCAAGAGACCCAGTACTTC,CASSLGTSGDQETQYF
few,TRBJ1-1,NA,TRBV11-1,TGTGCCAGCAGCTTAATGGGTCAGCTTAACACTGAAGCTTTCTTT,CASSLMGQLNTEAFF
NA,TRBJ1-4,NA,TRBV5-1,TGCGCCAGCAGCTTTCAGCCAATATATGCAACTAATGAAAAACTGTTTTTT,CASSFQPIYATNEKLFF
few,TRBJ2-3,NA,TRBV6-5,TGTGCCAGCAGCCCCATAGCGGCTAGCACAGATACGCAGTATTTT,CASSPIAASTDTQYF
NA,TRBJ2-5,TRBD2,TRBV4-1,TGCGCCAGCAGCCCCAGCGGGGGGCCCTATGCCCCCCAGTACTTC,CASSPSGGPYAPQYF
few,TRBJ2-3,NA,TRBV4-2,TGTGCCAGCAGCCAAGAAACCCACGGGACGGCAGGAAGGGATACGCAGTATTTT,CASSQETHGTAGRDTQYF
few,TRBJ2-5,TRBD1,TRBV12-3/TRBV12-4,TGTGCCAGCAGTTTCGCAGGGGGAAGCGAGACCCAGTACTTC,CASSFAGGSETQYF
NA,TRBJ2-7,NA,TRBV7-2,TGTGCCAGCAGAATCCTCGGGCGCTACGAGCAGTACTTC,CASRILGRYEQYF
NA,TRBJ2-1,NA,TRBV5-6,TGTGCCAGCAGCGGCCGGGACGGGAGCTCCTACAATGAGCAGTTCTTC,CASSGRDGSSYNEQFF
NA,TRBJ2-3,TRBD2,TRBV7-2,TGTGCCAGCAGCACCGGACTAGCGGGGGGTGGAGATACGCAGTATTTT,CASSTGLAGGGDTQYF
few,TRBJ1-6,NA,TRBV7-3,TGTGCCAGCAGCCCCGAGGAGGGCCTCCCCCTCCACTTT,CASSPEEGLPLHF
few,TRBJ2-3,NA,TRBV5-1,TGCGCCAGCAGCTTGGCCCGCGGCGGACCGACCACAGATACGCAGTATTTT,CASSLARGGPTTDTQYF
many,TRBJ2-3,NA,TRBV29-1,TGCAGCGCCGAACTTGGCAATACGCAGTATTTT,CSAELGNTQYF
NA,TRBJ1-2,NA,TRBV4-3,TGCGCCAGCAGCCAATCGGGGGGACTTCCTAACTATGGCTACACCTTC,CASSQSGGLPNYGYTF
few,TRBJ2-5,NA,TRBV5-1,TGCGCCAGCCGCGGTGGGGGAGGCCTACAAGAGACCCAGTACTTC,CASRGGGGLQETQYF
NA,TRBJ1-1,NA,TRBV10-3,TGTGCGATCCGGGGGATAAAGAACACTGAAGCTTTCTTT,CAIRGIKNTEAFF
few,TRBJ1-6,NA,TRBV6-2/TRBV6-3,TGTGCCAGCAGTTACGGGAGCAGGGACACCTATAATTCACCCCTCCACTTT,CASSYGSRDTYNSPLHF
few,TRBJ2-1,NA,TRBV21-1,TGTGCCAGCAGCAAAGTTAGAGGGGGCTGCATAAATGAGCAGTTCTTC,CASSKVRGGCINEQFF
few,TRBJ2-1,NA,TRBV12-3/TRBV12-4,TGTGCCAGCAGTCCCAGCGGGACAGGTTACAATGAGCAGTTCTTC,CASSPSGTGYNEQFF
NA,TRBJ2-1,NA,TRBV5-1,TGCGCCAGCAGGATGGTCCTCTACAATGAGCAGTTCTTC,CASRMVLYNEQFF
few,TRBJ1-6,NA,TRBV7-2,TGTGCCAGCAGCTTAGCGCGGACAAATTCACCCCTCCACTTT,CASSLARTNSPLHF